Sequencing of this TCR beta chain was carried out in a study of cytomegalovirus exposure and HLA in healthy donors. Primers for the PCR totalled 60 Vbeta and 13 Jbeta. The assay was immunoSEQ multiplex PCR, and TCRdb's table has in-frame clones only and misses some. The table includes 150,000 to 200,000 clones, around 77% detected once. The V and J ends lost 2 bases and 3 bases, in that order; junction bases with no gene match: 9. CDR3 size: 16 residues. Germline V lookup: CDR1 SGHTA, CDR2 FQGNSA. This chain uses TRBV7-2 with TRBJ2-5; 7 bases fit TRBD2. The source is a female donor in good health and CMV-seronegative. Sequencing was carried out using PBMCs. The CDR3, as DNA: TGTGCCAGCAGCTTAATGGTAGCGGGTCGTAAAGAGACCCAGTACTTC. It encodes CASSLMVAGRKETQYF.